This T cell receptor (delta chain) was recovered during a study of γδ T cells in repeated Plasmodium falciparum infection (TCRdb year 2021). Concerning the study at large: The natural-infection arm enrolled Malian children exposed to intense seasonal malaria transmission, compared against age and gender matched Australian children. Four controlled human malaria infections were administered to five malaria-naive U.S. adults over approximately 580 days by bites from P. falciparum NF54-infected Anopheles stephensi mosquitoes. Samples from controlled-infection subjects were taken at baseline, just before selected infections, and 21 days after each infection. Malian gammadelta TCR repertoires were analysed cross-sectionally during no-transmission periods and longitudinally across acute febrile malaria episodes. Using both natural infection in Mali and controlled human malaria infection, the study looked at the way repeated Plasmodium falciparum infection shapes the human gammadelta T cell repertoire. Study-level results and caveats: Generalizability was limited because the Malian cohort was drawn from a small rural village of predominantly one ethnic group. Because the controlled-infection cohort was small, analysis of inter-individual variability in gammadelta T cell responses was limited.

Library construction relied on multiplex PCR. The listed sequencing device is Illumina MiSeq. Each sorted gammadelta T cell sample was sequenced for both the TCR gamma (TRG) and TCR delta (TRD) chains. The authors' pipeline ran thus. Repertoire analyses included clonotype tree plots, accumulated frequency of the top 20 clonotypes, diversity index (DI) and D75 metrics. TCRdb processed the public reads again with the CATT caller, after which rows with matching DNA were combined. None of the V and J calls come from the authors' own analysis; TCRdb made them. This sample comprises 75,000 to 95,000 delta-chain clones, 0.85% to 1% of them detected only once. The ten largest account for nearly 10% of the sample. About this clone: Its antigen remains unidentified. Possible read error: a much larger clone is one base away.

The sequence was obtained from a pool of human donors (malaria-infected and uninfected, not separated). Sequenced: gamma-delta T cells from blood.

The CDR3: CALGERFRCVGYVGKLIF. The nucleotides are TGTGCTCTTGGGGAACGGTTTAGGTGTGTGGGATACGTCGGCAAACTCATCTTT. Here the chain combines TRDV1 and TRDJ1; 8 bases in the middle match TRDD3. Here the J gene was assigned by germline matching of the DNA, as TCRdb has none. The CDR3 runs 18 residues from the cysteine to the phenylalanine. Of the read, only the CDR3 DNA is kept; its 54 bases are in frame from base 1. CDR1 and CDR2, per the germline V gene, are TSWWSYY and QGS. Clipping removes 1 base from V and 8 bases from J, with 18 as the unmatched junction base count.